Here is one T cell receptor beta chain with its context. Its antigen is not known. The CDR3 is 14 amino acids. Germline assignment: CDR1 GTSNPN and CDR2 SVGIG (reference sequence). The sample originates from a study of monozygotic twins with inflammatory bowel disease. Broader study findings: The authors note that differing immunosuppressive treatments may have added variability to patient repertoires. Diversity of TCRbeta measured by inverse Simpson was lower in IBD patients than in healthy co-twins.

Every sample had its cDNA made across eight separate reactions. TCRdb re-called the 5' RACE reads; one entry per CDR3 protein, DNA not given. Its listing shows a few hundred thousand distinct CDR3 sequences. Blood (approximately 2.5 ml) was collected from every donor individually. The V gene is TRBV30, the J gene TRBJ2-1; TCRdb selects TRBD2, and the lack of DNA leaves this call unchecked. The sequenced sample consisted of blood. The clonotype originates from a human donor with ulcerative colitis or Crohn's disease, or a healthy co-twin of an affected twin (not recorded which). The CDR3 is CAWTSSGGLNEQFF.